What follows are 9 T cell receptor beta chains derived from one specimen sequenced in a study of beta chain features in type 1 diabetes. Expressed TCRB transcripts were sequenced, since all the RNA that had been isolated was reverse transcribed. Repertoires were generated with immunoSEQ multiplex PCR, while TCRdb's copy carries only in-frame clones and drops some. This sample carries about 900,000 clones, 15% to 20% of them seen once, and the ten largest clones take 0.02% to 0.03%. The sample comprised naive CD4+ T cells from blood. These receptors originate from a woman under 30 in good health.

To note about this clone: The same CDR3 is also encoded by other DNA sequences in this sample. V is TRBV15 and J is TRBJ2-1; TRBD1 is a possible D gene (6 bases). The CDR3 runs 14 residues. The germline V gene has CDR1 LNHNV and CDR2 YYDKDF (reference sequence). Between the trimmed V and J ends, which lost 1 base and 4 bases, there was a span of 8 bases. CDR3 nucleotides: TGTGCCACCAGCAGAGGGGACAATTACAATGAGCAGTTCTTC. Translating it yields CATSRGDNYNEQFF.

The V and J genes are TRBV5-6 and TRBJ1-4; a weak D match, TRBD1 (6 bases). The V and J ends lost 4 bases and 8 bases respectively, with 24 bases between them. CDR3 length: 17 amino acids. The germline V gene has CDR1 SGHDT and CDR2 YYEEEE. The DNA of the CDR3 is TGTGCCAGCAGCCCGGGACAAGGGTCACTCCTCTTCGAAAAACTGTTTTTT. Translating gives CASSPGQGSLLFEKLFF.

The rearrangement uses TRBV6-6 and TRBJ1-1, with D possibly being TRBD1 (6 bases). The V end was cut by 4 bases, the J end by 0 bases, with 12 bases between. Germline V gene data show CDR1 as MNHNY and CDR2 as SVGAGI (reference sequence). The CDR3 has 15 residues. CDR3 sequence (DNA): TGTGCCAGCAGTTTCGAAGGGACACTGAACACTGAAGCTTTCTTT. Translating gives CASSFEGTLNTEAFF.

This chain uses TRBV10-3 with TRBJ2-5; 12 bases map to TRBD2. Losses at the gene ends were 4 bases for V and 3 bases for J; bases not matched to a gene: 3. Germline V gene data show CDR1 as ENHRY and CDR2 as SYGVKD. This CDR3 has 15 residues. CDR3 region: CAISGASGREETQYF. The CDR3 DNA is TGTGCCATCAGTGGGGCTAGCGGGAGGGAAGAGACCCAGTACTTC.

This clone was recorded a few times. The chain uses TRBV5-4 and TRBJ1-2; TRBD1 might be the D (6 bases). The CDR3 has 13 residues. Germline V CDR1 and CDR2: SGHNT, YYREEE (reference sequence). Trimming removed 3 bases from V and 4 bases from J, with 10 bases in between. CDR3 nucleotide sequence: TGTGCCAGCAGCTCACCGGACAGCTATGGCTACACCTTC. Protein sequence: CASSSPDSYGYTF.

This clone was picked up a small number of times. In the same sample, other DNA sequences code for this CDR3. The chain links TRBV20-1 to TRBJ2-3; D is unresolved. Germline V CDR1 and CDR2: DFQATT, SNEGSKA (reference sequence). Trimming pared 3 bases from V and 5 bases from J, leaving 6 bases between. The CDR3 spans 11 residues. CDR3 sequence (DNA): TGCAGTGCTAGGGGTCTAGATACGCAGTATTTT. Its translation: CSARGLDTQYF.

This clone was detected only a few times. This chain links TRBV4-2 with TRBJ2-1; D possibly corresponds to TRBD1 (6 bases). The CDR3 length is 15 residues. Trimming cost V 4 bases and J 0 bases, with 10 bases left between them. CDR1 is LGHNA, CDR2 YNFKEQ, per germline. The CDR3 is CASSPGQSSYNEQFF. In nucleotides, the CDR3 is TGTGCCAGCAGCCCGGGACAAAGCTCCTACAATGAGCAGTTCTTC.

V gene TRBV4-3 combines with J gene TRBJ2-7, with 11 bases lining up with TRBD2. This CDR3 comprises 17 residues. CDR1 LGHNA and CDR2 YSLEER come from the germline V gene. After removal of 1 base from V and 2 bases from J, the junction contained 7 bases not matched to a gene. CDR3 coding DNA: TGCGCCAGCAGCCAAGGTTGGTTAGCGGGAGGGCCCTACGAGCAGTACTTC. Its protein product is CASSQGWLAGGPYEQYF.

This chain connects TRBV5-1 to TRBJ1-5; D gene ambiguous. From germline, CDR1 is SGHRS and CDR2 YFSETQ. V was pared by 4 bases and J by 7 bases, with 18 bases between. This CDR3 has 15 amino acids. In DNA, the CDR3 is TGCGCCAGCAGCCACCAAGGACTGGAAGGACAGCCCCAGCATTTT. Protein: CASSHQGLEGQPQHF. Complete variable domain (other parts from reference TRBV5-1 and TRBJ1-5): KAGVTQTPRYLIKTRGQQVTLSCSPISGHRSVSWYQQTPGQGLQFLFEYFSETQRNKGNFPGRFSGRQFSNSRSEMNVSTLELGDSALYLCASSHQGLEGQPQHFGDGTRLSIL.